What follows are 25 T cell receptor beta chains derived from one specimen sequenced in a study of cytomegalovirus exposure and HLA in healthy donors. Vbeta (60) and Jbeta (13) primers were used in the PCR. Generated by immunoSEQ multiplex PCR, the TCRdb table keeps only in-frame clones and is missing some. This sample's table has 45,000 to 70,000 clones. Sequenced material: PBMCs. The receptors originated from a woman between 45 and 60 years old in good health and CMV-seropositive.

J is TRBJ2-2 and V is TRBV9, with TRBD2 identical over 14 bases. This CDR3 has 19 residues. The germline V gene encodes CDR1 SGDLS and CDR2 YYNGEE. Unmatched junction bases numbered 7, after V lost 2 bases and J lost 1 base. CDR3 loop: CASSVSGLAGGRNTGELFF. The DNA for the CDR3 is TGTGCCAGCAGCGTCTCAGGACTAGCGGGGGGCCGGAACACCGGGGAGCTGTTTTTT.

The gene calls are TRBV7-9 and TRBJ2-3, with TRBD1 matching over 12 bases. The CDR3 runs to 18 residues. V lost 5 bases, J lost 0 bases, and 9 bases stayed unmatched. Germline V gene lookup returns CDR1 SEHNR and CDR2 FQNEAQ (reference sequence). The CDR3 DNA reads TGTGCCAGCAGCCTGGGACAGGGGGCGATTACTAGCACAGATACGCAGTATTTT. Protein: CASSLGQGAITSTDTQYF.

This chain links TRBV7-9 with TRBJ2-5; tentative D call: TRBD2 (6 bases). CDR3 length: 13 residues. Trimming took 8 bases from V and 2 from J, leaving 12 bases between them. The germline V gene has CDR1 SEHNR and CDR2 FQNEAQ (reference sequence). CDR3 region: CASLRDWQETQYF. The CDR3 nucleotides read TGTGCCAGCCTCCGGGACTGGCAAGAGACCCAGTACTTC.

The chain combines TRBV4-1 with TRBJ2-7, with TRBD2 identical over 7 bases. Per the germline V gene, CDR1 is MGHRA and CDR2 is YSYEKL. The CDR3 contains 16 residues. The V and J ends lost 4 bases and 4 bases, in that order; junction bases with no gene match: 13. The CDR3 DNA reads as TGCGCCAGCAGCCCATCGCCCGGCGGGAGTACATACGAGCAGTACTTC. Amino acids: CASSPSPGGSTYEQYF.

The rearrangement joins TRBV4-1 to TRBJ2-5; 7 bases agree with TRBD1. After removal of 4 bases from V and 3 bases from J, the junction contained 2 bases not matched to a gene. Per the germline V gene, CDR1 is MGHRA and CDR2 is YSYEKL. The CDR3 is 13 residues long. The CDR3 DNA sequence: TGCGCCAGCAGCCGCGGACAGGAAGAGACCCAGTACTTC. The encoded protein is CASSRGQEETQYF.

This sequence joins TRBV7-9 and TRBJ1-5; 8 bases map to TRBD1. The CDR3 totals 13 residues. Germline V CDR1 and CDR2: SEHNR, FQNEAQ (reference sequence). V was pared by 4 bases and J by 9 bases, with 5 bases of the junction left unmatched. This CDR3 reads CASSSDRAWPQHF. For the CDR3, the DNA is TGTGCCAGCAGCTCGGACAGGGCATGGCCCCAGCATTTT.

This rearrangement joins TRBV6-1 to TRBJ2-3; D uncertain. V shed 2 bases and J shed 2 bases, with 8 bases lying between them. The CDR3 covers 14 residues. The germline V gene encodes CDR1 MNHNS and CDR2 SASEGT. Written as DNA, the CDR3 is TGTGCCAGCAGTGAAACGGTCCCCACAGATACGCAGTATTTT. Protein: CASSETVPTDTQYF.

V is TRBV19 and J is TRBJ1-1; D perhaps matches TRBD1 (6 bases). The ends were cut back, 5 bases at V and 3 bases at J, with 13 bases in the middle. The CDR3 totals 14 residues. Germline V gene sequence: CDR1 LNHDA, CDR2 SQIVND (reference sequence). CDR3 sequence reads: CASSPYRVDTEAFF. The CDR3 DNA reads TGTGCCAGTAGTCCCTACAGGGTGGACACTGAAGCTTTCTTT.

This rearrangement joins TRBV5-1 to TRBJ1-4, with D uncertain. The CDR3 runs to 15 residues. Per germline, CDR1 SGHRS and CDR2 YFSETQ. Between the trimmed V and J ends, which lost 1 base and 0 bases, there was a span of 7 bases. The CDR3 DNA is TGCGCCAGCAGCTTGAACGGAGCAACTAATGAAAAACTGTTTTTT. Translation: CASSLNGATNEKLFF.

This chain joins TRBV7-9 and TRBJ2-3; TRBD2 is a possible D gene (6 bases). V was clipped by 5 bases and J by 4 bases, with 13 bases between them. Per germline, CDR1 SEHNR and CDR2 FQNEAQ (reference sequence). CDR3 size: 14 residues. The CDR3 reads CASSPRLGADTQYF. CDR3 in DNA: TGTGCCAGCAGCCCGCGACTAGGCGCAGATACGCAGTATTTT.

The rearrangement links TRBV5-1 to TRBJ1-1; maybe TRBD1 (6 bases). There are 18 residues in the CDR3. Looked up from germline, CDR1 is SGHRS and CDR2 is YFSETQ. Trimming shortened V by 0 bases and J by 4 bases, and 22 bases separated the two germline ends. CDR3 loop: CASSLVFTGTPAGTEAFF. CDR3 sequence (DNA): TGCGCCAGCAGCTTGGTATTTACAGGGACGCCTGCCGGCACTGAAGCTTTCTTT.

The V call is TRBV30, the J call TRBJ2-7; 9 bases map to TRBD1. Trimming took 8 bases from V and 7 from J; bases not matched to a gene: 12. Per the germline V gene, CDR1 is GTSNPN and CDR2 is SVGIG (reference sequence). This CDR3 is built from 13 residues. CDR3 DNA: TGTGCCATATACAGGGGGCGAGCCGGGGAGCAGTACTTC. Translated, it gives CAIYRGRAGEQYF. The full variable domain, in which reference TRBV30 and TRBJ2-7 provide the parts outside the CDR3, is SQTIHQWPATLVQPVGSPLSLECTVEGTSNPNLYWYRQAAGRGLQLLFYSVGIGQISSEVPQNLSASRPQDRQFILSSKKLLLSDSGFYLCAIYRGRAGEQYFGPGTRLTVT.

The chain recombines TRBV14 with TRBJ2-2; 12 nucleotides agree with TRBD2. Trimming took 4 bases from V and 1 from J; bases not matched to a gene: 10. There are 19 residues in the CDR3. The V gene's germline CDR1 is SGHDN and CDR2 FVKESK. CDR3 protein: CASSPNPPGLAGNTGELFF. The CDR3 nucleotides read TGTGCCAGCAGCCCAAACCCGCCGGGACTAGCGGGGAACACCGGGGAGCTGTTTTTT.

The CDR3: CASSADRESTGELFF. The CDR3 DNA reads TGTGCCAGCAGTGCGGACAGAGAGAGCACCGGGGAGCTGTTTTTT. The chain joins TRBV6-5 to TRBJ2-2; D possibly corresponds to TRBD1 (6 bases). The CDR3 extends over 15 amino acids. In germline, CDR1 is MNHEY, CDR2 SVGAGI. V lost 5 bases and J lost 4, with 14 bases in between.

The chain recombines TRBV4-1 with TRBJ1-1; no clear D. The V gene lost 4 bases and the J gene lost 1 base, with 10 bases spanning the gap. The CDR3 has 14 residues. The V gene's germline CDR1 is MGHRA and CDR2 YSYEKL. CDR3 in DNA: TGCGCCAGCAGCCTTCTGCCGGGGAACACTGAAGCTTTCTTT. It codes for CASSLLPGNTEAFF.

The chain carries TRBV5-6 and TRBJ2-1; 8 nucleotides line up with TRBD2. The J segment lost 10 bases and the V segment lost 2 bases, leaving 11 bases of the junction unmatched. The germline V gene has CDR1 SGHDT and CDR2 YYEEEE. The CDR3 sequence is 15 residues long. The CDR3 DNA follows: TGTGCCAGCAGCTTTGGTTTGGCGGGAGGATACGAGCAGTTCTTC. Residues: CASSFGLAGGYEQFF.

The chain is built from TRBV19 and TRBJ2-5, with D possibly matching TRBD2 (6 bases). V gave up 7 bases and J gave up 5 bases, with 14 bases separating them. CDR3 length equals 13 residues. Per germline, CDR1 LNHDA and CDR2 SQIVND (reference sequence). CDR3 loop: CASKGRGAETQYF. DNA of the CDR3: TGTGCCAGTAAGGGGCGGGGCGCGGAGACCCAGTACTTC.

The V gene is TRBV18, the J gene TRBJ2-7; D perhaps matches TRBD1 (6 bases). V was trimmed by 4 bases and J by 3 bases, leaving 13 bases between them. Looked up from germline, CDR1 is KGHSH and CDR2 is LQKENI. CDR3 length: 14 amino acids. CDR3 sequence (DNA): TGTGCCAGCTCACGAATGGACAGTGTCTACGAGCAGTACTTC. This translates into CASSRMDSVYEQYF.

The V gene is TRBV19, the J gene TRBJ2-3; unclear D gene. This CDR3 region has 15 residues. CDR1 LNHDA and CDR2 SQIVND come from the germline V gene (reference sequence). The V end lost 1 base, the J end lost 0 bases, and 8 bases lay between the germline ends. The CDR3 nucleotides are TGTGCCAGTAGTATAGTCTCGACTAGCACAGATACGCAGTATTTT. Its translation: CASSIVSTSTDTQYF.

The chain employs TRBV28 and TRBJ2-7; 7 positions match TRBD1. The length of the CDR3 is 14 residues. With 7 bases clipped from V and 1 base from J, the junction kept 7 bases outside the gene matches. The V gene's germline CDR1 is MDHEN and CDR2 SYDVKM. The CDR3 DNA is TGTGCCAGCAAACCAGGGACAGCTTCCTACGAGCAGTACTTC. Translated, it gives CASKPGTASYEQYF.

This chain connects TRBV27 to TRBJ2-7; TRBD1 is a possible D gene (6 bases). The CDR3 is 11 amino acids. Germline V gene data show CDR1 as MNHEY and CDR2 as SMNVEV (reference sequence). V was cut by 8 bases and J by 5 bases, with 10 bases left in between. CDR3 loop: CASARGHEQYF. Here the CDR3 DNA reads TGTGCCAGCGCCAGGGGCCACGAGCAGTACTTC.

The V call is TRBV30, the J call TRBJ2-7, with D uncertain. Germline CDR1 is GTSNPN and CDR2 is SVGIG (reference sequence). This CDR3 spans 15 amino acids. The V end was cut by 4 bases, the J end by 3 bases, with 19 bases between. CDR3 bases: TGTGCCTGGACGGAGTTGACGGAAGTTTTCTACGAGCAGTACTTC. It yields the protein CAWTELTEVFYEQYF.

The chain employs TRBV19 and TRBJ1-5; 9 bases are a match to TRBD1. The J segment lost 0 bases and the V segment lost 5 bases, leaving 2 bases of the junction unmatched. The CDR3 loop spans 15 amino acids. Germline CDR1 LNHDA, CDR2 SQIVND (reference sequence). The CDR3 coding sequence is TGTGCCAGTAGTGTGGACAGGGGTAGCAATCAGCCCCAGCATTTT. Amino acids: CASSVDRGSNQPQHF. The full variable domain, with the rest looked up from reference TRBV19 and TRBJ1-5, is DGGITQSPKYLFRKEGQNVTLSCEQNLNHDAMYWYRQDPGQGLRLIYYSQIVNDFQKGDIAEGYSVSREKKESFPLTVTSAQKNPTAFYLCASSVDRGSNQPQHFGDGTRLSIL.

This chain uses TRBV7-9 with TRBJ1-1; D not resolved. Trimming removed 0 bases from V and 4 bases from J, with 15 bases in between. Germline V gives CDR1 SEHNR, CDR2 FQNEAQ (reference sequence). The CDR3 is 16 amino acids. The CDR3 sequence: CASSLALKIGSTEAFF. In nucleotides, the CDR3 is TGTGCCAGCAGCTTAGCGCTTAAGATAGGGAGCACTGAAGCTTTCTTT.

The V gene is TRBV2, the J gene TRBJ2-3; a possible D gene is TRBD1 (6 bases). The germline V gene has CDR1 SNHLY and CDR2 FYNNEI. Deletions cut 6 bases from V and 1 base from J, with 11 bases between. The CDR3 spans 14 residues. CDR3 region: CASRGQLRTDTQYF. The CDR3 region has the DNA TGTGCCAGCAGAGGACAGCTCCGCACAGATACGCAGTATTTT.